These 4 T cell receptor beta chains came from one sample sequenced in a study of OX40 agonist ivuxolimab in advanced cancers. The repertoire was sequenced with immunoSEQ multiplex PCR; TCRdb's copy has only in-frame clones and lacks some. The sample lists 66,000 or so clones; 85% were seen once. Source: CD4+ or CD8+ T cells sorted from blood, taken in a trial of the OX40 agonist ivuxolimab. The source is an adult with an advanced solid tumor such as melanoma, head and neck, liver or kidney cancer.

CDR3 DNA sequence: TGTGCCAGCAGCCGGGGCACTGAAGCTTTCTTT. It specifies CASSRGTEAFF. The rearrangement joins TRBV4-2 to TRBJ1-1; unclear D gene. Looked up from germline, CDR1 is LGHNA and CDR2 is YNFKEQ. V lost 4 bases to trimming and J lost 4 bases, with 4 bases between them. This CDR3 is 11 amino acids long.

The chain employs TRBV19 and TRBJ1-4; perhaps TRBD1 as D (6 bases). V shed 7 bases and J shed 7 bases, with 13 bases lying between them. The CDR3 has 13 residues. Germline-derived CDR1 and CDR2 are LNHDA and SQIVND (reference sequence). CDR3 loop: CASTWGAREKLFF. CDR3 in DNA: TGTGCCAGTACATGGGGGGCGCGTGAAAAACTGTTTTTT.

J is TRBJ2-1 and V is TRBV5-4, with 12 nucleotides matching TRBD2. The CDR3 sequence is 19 residues long. The V gene end was trimmed by 0 bases and the J gene end by 9 bases; junction bases not matched to a gene: 16. Germline values: CDR1 SGHNT, CDR2 YYREEE (reference sequence). The CDR3 loop reads CASSLAGFITSGGSSEQFF. The CDR3 coding sequence is TGTGCCAGCAGCTTGGCCGGTTTCATAACTAGCGGGGGGTCCAGTGAGCAGTTCTTC.

This clone was found once. This chain connects TRBV2 to TRBJ2-1; the D gene could be TRBD1 or TRBD2 (6 bases each). CDR3 length equals 15 residues. V lost 6 bases to trimming and J lost 0 bases, with 12 bases between them. Looked up from germline, CDR1 is SNHLY and CDR2 is FYNNEI. The CDR3 loop reads CASSFRGLSYNEQFF. The CDR3 DNA reads as TGTGCCAGCAGCTTTCGGGGGCTCTCCTACAATGAGCAGTTCTTC.